This T cell receptor beta chain was retrieved from a study of PD-L1 blockade in urothelial cancer. Study at large: Atezolizumab at 1,200 mg intravenously every 3 weeks was started by patients in the mid-2010s. Blood underwent analysis 3 weeks (second dose) and 6 weeks after treatment began. Prior chemotherapy ranged from 0 to 3 regimens per patient.

In each PCR, synthetic TCR analog templates were spiked in. Measured with immunoSEQ multiplex PCR; TCRdb has only the in-frame clones, and not every one. The data contain around 30,000 clones, roughly 76% of them singletons. Source: PBMCs, taken around atezolizumab (anti-PD-L1) treatment. The source of this sequence is a man in his fifties with urothelial cancer.

In nucleotides, the CDR3 is TGTGCCAGCAGTGAAGAGACAGGCGGAAGGGAGCCCCAGCATTTT. Amino acids: CASSEETGGREPQHF. This chain connects TRBV6-1 to TRBJ1-5; D might be TRBD1 (6 bases). The CDR3 loop spans 15 amino acids. Germline loops: CDR1 MNHNS, CDR2 SASEGT. V lost 1 base and J lost 8, with 15 bases in between.